The subject of this entry is one T cell receptor beta chain. Its antigen remains unknown. This specimen belongs to a study of siplizumab effects on memory and regulatory T cells. Findings of the study overall: Alloreactive sequences tracing back to unstimulated CD4+ memory cells fell significantly with siplizumab. Naive T cells appeared more varied than memory cells and looked like key alloresponse contributors. Of the alloreactive clones, only a minor fraction mapped to unstimulated subsets.

Assaying covered 10^5 or so TCR templates per sample. The data were produced by immunoSEQ multiplex PCR, yet TCRdb's version contains in-frame clones alone and is incomplete. The table lists about 110,000 clones, around 92% of them singletons. The sequenced material came from Tregs sorted from blood. This clonotype originated in a human donor in good health.

The CDR3 DNA reads TGTGCCTGGAGTGTTACGAATCAGCCCCAGCATTTT. Translation gives CAWSVTNQPQHF. The rearrangement uses TRBV30 and TRBJ1-5; D unresolved. V was shortened by 0 bases and J by 4 bases, with 4 bases between the two germline ends. This CDR3 region has 12 residues. Germline V CDR1 and CDR2: GTSNPN, SVGIG (reference sequence).